These 11 T cell receptor beta chains were all obtained from the same sample, sequenced in a study of Graves' ophthalmopathy and Graves' hyperthyroidism. TCR beta CDR3 regions were amplified from RNA transcripts. Second-round multiplex PCR followed a first-round RT-PCR using HTBI primers. TCRdb ran MiXCR on the multiplex PCR reads and lists one entry per CDR3 protein. Here the sample spans some 350,000 distinct CDR3 sequences, roughly a sixth being singletons. Sequencing used peripheral blood. All receptors derive from an adult woman with stable Graves' hyperthyroidism.

There are many counts of this clonotype. The chain uses TRBV7-3 and TRBJ1-1, with D unclear. The CDR3 sequence is 13 residues long. Trimming cost V 5 bases and J 5 bases, with 12 bases left between them. Germline lookup yields CDR1 SGHTA and CDR2 FQGTGA. CDR3 loop: CASSLQTGTEAFF. In nucleotides, the CDR3 is TGTGCCAGCAGCCTTCAAACGGGGACTGAAGCTTTCTTT.

This clonotype was detected many times. This sequence joins TRBV6-5 and TRBJ1-2, with a tentative D call TRBD1 (6 bases). Trimming pared 5 bases from V and 7 bases from J, leaving 14 bases between. Germline CDR1 reads MNHEY; CDR2 reads SVGAGI. This CDR3 region has 13 residues. In DNA, the CDR3 is TGTGCCAGCAGTCCGGGACACCCCCTTGGCTACACCTTC. Encoded protein: CASSPGHPLGYTF.

The chain uses TRBV5-1 and TRBJ2-7; TRBD2 is a possible D gene (6 bases). Looked up from germline, CDR1 is SGHRS and CDR2 is YFSETQ. The CDR3 is 13 residues long. V was trimmed by 4 bases and J by 2 bases, leaving 10 bases between them. The CDR3 sequence is CASSGGTTYEQYF. The CDR3 coding sequence is TGCGCCAGCAGCGGGGGGACCACCTACGAGCAGTACTTC.

This clonotype was picked up a small number of times. The rearrangement uses TRBV12-5 and TRBJ1-1, with D hard to call. Germline V gene lookup returns CDR1 LGHNT and CDR2 FRNRAP. CDR3 length: 11 amino acids. V lost 8 bases, J lost 2 bases, and 6 bases lay in between. In DNA, the CDR3 is TGTGCTAGTTGTGAAAACACTGAAGCTTTCTTT. Translating gives CASCENTEAFF.

This clonotype was detected many times. The V and J genes are TRBV27 and TRBJ2-7; tentatively, D is TRBD1 (6 bases). The CDR3 runs to 16 residues. Germline V gene sequence: CDR1 MNHEY, CDR2 SMNVEV (reference sequence). With 4 bases removed from V and 0 bases from J, the gap between germline ends came to 16 bases. The CDR3 sequence: CASSSFFTGFSYEQYF. DNA for the CDR3: TGTGCCAGCAGTTCTTTCTTCACAGGGTTCTCCTACGAGCAGTACTTC.

This clonotype was observed many times. The chain couples TRBV28 to TRBJ2-5; 7 bases line up with TRBD2. The CDR3 has 16 amino acids. J gave up 5 bases and V 1 base, and 10 bases lay outside the gene matches. CDR1 and CDR2 (germline): MDHEN, SYDVKM. CDR3 nucleotide sequence: TGTGCCAGCAGTTTATCCCGAGCGGGATTTGTGGAGACCCAGTACTTC. Its protein product is CASSLSRAGFVETQYF.

This clonotype has ten or more counts. The V gene is TRBV20-1, the J gene TRBJ2-2, with D perhaps matching TRBD2 (6 bases). Germline values: CDR1 DFQATT, CDR2 SNEGSKA (reference sequence). The CDR3 sequence is 16 residues long. V shed 3 bases and J shed 2 bases, with 16 bases lying between them. This CDR3 is CSARKARDGNTGELFF. The CDR3, as DNA: TGCAGTGCTAGGAAAGCGCGGGATGGTAACACCGGGGAGCTGTTTTTT.

In its sample, this clonotype was seen many times. This chain links TRBV11-2 with TRBJ2-5; 11 bases agree with TRBD1. Germline V lookup: CDR1 SGHAT, CDR2 FQNNGV. Losses at the gene ends were 5 bases for V and 5 bases for J; bases not matched to a gene: 13. The CDR3 has 17 residues. This CDR3 reads CASSTRPSDRGRETQYF. In DNA, the CDR3 is TGTGCCAGCAGCACTCGACCGTCGGACAGGGGGCGGGAGACCCAGTACTTC.

A note on this clonotype: A much more abundant neighbour one base away suggests this may be a read error. This sequence joins TRBV12-3 or TRBV12-4 and TRBJ2-2, with 9 positions matching TRBD2. This CDR3 comprises 17 residues. CDR3 amino acids: CASSLSRASGVPGELCF. The CDR3 DNA reads as TGTGCCAGCAGTTTATCGAGGGCTAGCGGGGTTCCCGGGGAGCTGTGTTTT.

The table lists this clonotype with a few counts. The V gene is TRBV30, the J gene TRBJ2-7; no clear D. Germline-derived CDR1 and CDR2 are GTSNPN and SVGIG (reference sequence). V shed 1 base and J shed 2 bases, with 9 bases lying between them. The CDR3 consists of 13 residues. CDR3 sequence reads: CAWSELNPYEQYF. CDR3 in DNA: TGTGCCTGGAGTGAACTGAATCCCTACGAGCAGTACTTC. The full variable domain, with the rest looked up from reference TRBV30 and TRBJ2-7, is SQTIHQWPATLVQPVGSPLSLECTVEGTSNPNLYWYRQAAGRGLQLLFYSVGIGQISSEVPQNLSASRPQDRQFILSSKKLLLSDSGFYLCAWSELNPYEQYFGPGTRLTVT.

This clonotype was counted at least ten times. This rearrangement joins TRBV7-3 to TRBJ2-3, with D uncertain. Trimming shortened V by 0 bases and J by 4 bases, and 5 bases separated the two germline ends. The CDR3 runs to 13 residues. CDR1 SGHTA and CDR2 FQGTGA come from the germline V gene. CDR3 DNA sequence: TGTGCCAGCAGCTTAACATCATCAGATACGCAGTATTTT. It yields the protein CASSLTSSDTQYF.